This entry concerns a single TCR beta chain. Its antigen is not identified. Naive CD8+ T cells showed CD45RO-CCR7+CD27+CD95-. The data stem from a study of CXCR3-negative and CXCR3-positive naive CD8 T cells. Regarding the study as a whole: Comparison of naive cells showed more hydrophobic TRB CDR3s in CXCR3-positive than in CXCR3-negative naive cells.

From germline, CDR1 is MDHEN and CDR2 SYDVKM. The CDR3 has 12 residues. Carrying UMI labels, the TRB cDNA libraries were prepared through 5' RACE. From its re-call of the 5' RACE reads, TCRdb lists each CDR3 protein once, without DNA. This listing includes some 130,000 distinct CDR3 sequences. Input material: naive CXCR3- CD8+ T cells from blood. Subset meaning: CD45RO-CCR7+CD27+CD95- naive CD8+ T cells lacking CXCR3 (TNR3-). The chain carries TRBV28 and TRBJ2-3; TCRdb returns TRBD1, unconfirmable since there is no DNA. The clonotype was recovered from a human donor in good health. Some clones in this sample may be carry-over from other donors' samples. CDR3 in amino acids: CASRLPQDTQYF. The variable domain in full, completed from reference TRBV28 and TRBJ2-3, reads DVKVTQSSRYLVKRTGEKVFLECVQDMDHENMFWYRQDPGLGLRLIYFSYDVKMKEKGDIPEGYSVSREKKERFSLILESASTNQTSMYLCASRLPQDTQYFGPGTRLTVL.